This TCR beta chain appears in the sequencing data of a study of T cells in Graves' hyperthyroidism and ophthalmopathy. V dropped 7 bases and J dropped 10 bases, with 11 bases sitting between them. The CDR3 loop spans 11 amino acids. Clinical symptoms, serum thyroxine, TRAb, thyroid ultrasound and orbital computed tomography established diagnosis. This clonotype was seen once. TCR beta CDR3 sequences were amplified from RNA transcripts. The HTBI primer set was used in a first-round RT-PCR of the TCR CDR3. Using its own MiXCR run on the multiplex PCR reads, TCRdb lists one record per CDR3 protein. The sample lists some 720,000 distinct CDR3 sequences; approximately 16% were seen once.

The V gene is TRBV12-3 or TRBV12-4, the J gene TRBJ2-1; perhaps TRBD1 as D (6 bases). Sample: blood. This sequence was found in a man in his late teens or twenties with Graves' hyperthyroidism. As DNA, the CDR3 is TGTGCCAGCACCTCCGGGACAGAGCAGTTCTTC. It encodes CASTSGTEQFF.